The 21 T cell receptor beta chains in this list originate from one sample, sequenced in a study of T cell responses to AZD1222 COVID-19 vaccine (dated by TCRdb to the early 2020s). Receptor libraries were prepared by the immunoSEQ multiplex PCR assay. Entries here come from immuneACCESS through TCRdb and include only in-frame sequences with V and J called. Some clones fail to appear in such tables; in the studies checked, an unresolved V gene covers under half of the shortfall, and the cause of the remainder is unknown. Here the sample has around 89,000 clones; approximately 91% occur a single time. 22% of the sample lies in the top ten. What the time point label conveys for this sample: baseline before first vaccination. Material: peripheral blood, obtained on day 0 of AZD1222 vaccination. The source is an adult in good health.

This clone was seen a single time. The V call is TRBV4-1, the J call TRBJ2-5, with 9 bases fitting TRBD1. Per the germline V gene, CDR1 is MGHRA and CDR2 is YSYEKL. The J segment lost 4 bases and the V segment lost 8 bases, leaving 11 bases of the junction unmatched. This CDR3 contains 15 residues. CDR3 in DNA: TGCGCCAGCGCGGGCGGACAGGGGTTTGGAGAGACCCAGTACTTC. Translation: CASAGGQGFGETQYF.

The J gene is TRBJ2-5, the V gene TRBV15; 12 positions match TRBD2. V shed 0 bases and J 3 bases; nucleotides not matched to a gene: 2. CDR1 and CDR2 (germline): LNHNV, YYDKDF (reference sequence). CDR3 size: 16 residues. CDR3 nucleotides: TGTGCCACCAGCAGAGATCGGACTAGCGGGGAAGAGACCCAGTACTTC. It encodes CATSRDRTSGEETQYF.

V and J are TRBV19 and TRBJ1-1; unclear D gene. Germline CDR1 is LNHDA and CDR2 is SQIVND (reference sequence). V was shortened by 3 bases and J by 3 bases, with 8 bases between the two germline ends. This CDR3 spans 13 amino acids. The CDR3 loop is CASSMRLDTEAFF. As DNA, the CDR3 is TGTGCCAGTAGTATGCGGCTGGACACTGAAGCTTTCTTT.

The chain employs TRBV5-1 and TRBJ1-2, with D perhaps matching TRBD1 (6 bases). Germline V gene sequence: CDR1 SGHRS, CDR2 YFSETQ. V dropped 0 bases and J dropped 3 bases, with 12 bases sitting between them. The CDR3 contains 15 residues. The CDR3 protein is CASSLGHRDDYGYTF. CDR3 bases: TGCGCCAGCAGCTTGGGACACAGGGACGACTATGGCTACACCTTC. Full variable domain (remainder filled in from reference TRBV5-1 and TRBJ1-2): KAGVTQTPRYLIKTRGQQVTLSCSPISGHRSVSWYQQTPGQGLQFLFEYFSETQRNKGNFPGRFSGRQFSNSRSEMNVSTLELGDSALYLCASSLGHRDDYGYTFGSGTRLTVV.

The CDR3 DNA reads as TGTGCCACCGGGGCTAGCATCTCCTACGAGCAGTACTTC. It specifies CATGASISYEQYF. This sequence joins TRBV15 and TRBJ2-7, with D perhaps being TRBD1 or TRBD2 (5 bases each). CDR3 length: 13 residues. The V end lost 8 bases, the J end lost 0 bases, and 11 bases lay between the germline ends. Per the germline V gene, CDR1 is LNHNV and CDR2 is YYDKDF (reference sequence).

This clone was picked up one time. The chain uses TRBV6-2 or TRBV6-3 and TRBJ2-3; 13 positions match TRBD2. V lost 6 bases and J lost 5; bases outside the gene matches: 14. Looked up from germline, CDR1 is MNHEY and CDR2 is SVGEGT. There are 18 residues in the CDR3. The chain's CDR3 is CASSRSSGLAGRVDTQYF. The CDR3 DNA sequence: TGTGCCAGCAGCAGATCCTCGGGACTAGCGGGGCGGGTAGATACGCAGTATTTT.

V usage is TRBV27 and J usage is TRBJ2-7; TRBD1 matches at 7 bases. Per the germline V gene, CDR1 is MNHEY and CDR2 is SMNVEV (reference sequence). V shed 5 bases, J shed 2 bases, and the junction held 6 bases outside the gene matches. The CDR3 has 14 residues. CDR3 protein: CASSLRGQAYEQYF. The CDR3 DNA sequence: TGTGCCAGCAGTCTAAGGGGGCAGGCCTACGAGCAGTACTTC.

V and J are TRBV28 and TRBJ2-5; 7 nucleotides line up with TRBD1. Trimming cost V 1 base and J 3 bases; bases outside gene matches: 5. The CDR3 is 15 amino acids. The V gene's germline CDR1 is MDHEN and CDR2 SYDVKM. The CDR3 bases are TGTGCCAGCAGTTTATACTACAGGGGTAAAGAGACCCAGTACTTC. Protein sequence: CASSLYYRGKETQYF.

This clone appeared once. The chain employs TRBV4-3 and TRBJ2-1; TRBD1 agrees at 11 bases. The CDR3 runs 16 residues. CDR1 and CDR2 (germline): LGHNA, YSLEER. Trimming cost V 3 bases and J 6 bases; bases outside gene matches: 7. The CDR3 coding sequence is TGCGCCAGCAGCCATGCTCCGGGACAGGGGGGCAATGAGCAGTTCTTC. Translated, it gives CASSHAPGQGGNEQFF.

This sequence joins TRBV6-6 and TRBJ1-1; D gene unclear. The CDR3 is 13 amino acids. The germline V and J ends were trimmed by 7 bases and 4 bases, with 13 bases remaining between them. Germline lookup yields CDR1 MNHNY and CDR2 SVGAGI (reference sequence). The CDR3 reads CASTLSLGTEAFF. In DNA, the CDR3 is TGTGCCAGCACTCTGTCCCTGGGCACTGAAGCTTTCTTT.

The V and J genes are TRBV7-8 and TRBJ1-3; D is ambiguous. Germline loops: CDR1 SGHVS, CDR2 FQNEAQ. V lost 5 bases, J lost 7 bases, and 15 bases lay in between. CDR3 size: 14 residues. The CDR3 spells CASSLTGRWNTIYF. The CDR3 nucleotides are TGTGCCAGCAGCCTTACCGGACGTTGGAACACCATATATTTT. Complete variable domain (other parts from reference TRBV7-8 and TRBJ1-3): GAGVSQSPRYKVAKRGQDVALRCDPISGHVSLFWYQQALGQGPEFLTYFQNEAQLDKSGLPSDRFFAERPEGSVSTLKIQRTQQEDSAVYLCASSLTGRWNTIYFGEGSWLTVV.

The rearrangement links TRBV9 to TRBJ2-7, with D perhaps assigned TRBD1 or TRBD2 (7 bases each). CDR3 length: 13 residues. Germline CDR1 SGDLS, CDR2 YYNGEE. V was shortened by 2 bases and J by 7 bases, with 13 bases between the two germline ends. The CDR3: CASSVGTAGEQYF. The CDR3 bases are TGTGCCAGCAGCGTCGGGACAGCGGGAGAGCAGTACTTC. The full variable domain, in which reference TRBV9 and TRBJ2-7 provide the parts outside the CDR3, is DSGVTQTPKHLITATGQRVTLRCSPRSGDLSVYWYQQSLDQGLQFLIQYYNGEERAKGNILERFSAQQFPDLHSELNLSSLELGDSALYFCASSVGTAGEQYFGPGTRLTVT.

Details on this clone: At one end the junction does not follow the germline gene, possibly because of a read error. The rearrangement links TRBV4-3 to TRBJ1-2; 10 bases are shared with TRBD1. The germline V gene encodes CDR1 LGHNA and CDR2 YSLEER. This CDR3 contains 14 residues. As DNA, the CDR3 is TGCGCCAGCAGCCAAGAGATTGGACAGGGGGTCGGAGGCTTC. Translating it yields CASSQEIGQGVGGF.

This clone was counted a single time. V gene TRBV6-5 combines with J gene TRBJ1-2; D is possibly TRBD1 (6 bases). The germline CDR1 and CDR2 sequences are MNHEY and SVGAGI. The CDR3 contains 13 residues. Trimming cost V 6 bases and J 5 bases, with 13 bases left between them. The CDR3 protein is CASSRDTFYGYTF. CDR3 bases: TGTGCCAGCAGCCGGGACACCTTTTATGGCTACACCTTC.

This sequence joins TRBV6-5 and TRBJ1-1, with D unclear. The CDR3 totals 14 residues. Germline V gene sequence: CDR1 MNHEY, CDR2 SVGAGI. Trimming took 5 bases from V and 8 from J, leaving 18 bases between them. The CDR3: CASSPARRLKEAFF. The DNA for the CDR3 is TGTGCCAGCAGTCCCGCCAGGCGTCTGAAGGAAGCTTTCTTT.

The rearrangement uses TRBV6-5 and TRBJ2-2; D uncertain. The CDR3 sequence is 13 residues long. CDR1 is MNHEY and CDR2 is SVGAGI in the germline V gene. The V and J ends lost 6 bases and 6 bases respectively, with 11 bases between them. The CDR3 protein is CASRGDGPGELFF. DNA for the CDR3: TGTGCCAGCAGGGGCGACGGGCCCGGGGAGCTGTTTTTT.

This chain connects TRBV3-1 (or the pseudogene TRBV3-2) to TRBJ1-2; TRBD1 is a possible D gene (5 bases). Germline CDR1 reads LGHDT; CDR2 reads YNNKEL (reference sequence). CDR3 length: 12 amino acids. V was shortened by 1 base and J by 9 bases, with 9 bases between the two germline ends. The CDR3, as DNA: TGTGCCAGCAGCCAAGGGGGGAGGCGCTACACCTTC. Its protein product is CASSQGGRRYTF.

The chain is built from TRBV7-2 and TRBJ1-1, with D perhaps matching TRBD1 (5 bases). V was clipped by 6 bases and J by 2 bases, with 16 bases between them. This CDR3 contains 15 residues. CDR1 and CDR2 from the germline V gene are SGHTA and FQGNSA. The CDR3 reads CASRKDSRINTEAFF. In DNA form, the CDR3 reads TGTGCCAGCAGGAAAGACAGTCGAATTAACACTGAAGCTTTCTTT.

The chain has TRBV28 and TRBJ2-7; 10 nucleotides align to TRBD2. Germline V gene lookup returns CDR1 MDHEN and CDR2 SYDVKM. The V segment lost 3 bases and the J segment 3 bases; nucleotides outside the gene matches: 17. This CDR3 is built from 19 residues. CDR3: CASSFLGGLAGVDGYEQYF. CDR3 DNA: TGTGCCAGCAGTTTTCTGGGGGGGCTAGCGGGGGTTGACGGCTACGAGCAGTACTTC. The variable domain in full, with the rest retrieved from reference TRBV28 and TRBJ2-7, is DVKVTQSSRYLVKRTGEKVFLECVQDMDHENMFWYRQDPGLGLRLIYFSYDVKMKEKGDIPEGYSVSREKKERFSLILESASTNQTSMYLCASSFLGGLAGVDGYEQYFGPGTRLTVT.

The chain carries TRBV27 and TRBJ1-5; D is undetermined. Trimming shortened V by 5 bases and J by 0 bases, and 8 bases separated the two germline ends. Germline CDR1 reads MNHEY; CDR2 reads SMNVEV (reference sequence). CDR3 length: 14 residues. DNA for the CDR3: TGTGCCAGCAGTCTGAAACTTAGCAATCAGCCCCAGCATTTT. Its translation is CASSLKLSNQPQHF.

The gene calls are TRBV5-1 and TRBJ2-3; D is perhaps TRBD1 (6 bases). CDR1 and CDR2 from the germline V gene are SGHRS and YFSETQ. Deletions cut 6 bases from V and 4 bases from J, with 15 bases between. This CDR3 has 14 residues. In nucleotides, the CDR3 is TGCGCCAGCACCATACAGGGATTGGCAGATACGCAGTATTTT. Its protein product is CASTIQGLADTQYF. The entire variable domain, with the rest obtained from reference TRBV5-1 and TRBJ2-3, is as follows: KAGVTQTPRYLIKTRGQQVTLSCSPISGHRSVSWYQQTPGQGLQFLFEYFSETQRNKGNFPGRFSGRQFSNSRSEMNVSTLELGDSALYLCASTIQGLADTQYFGPGTRLTVL.